Described below is a single TCR beta chain sequence and its context. This clonotype occurred many times. Its binding antigen is unknown. No much larger clone exists at a distance of one base, and base qualities are not known. The CDR3 measures 13 amino acids from cysteine to phenylalanine. The kept DNA is CDR3 alone, 39 bases in frame from the first base. The CDR1 and CDR2 encoded by the germline V gene (reference sequence) are LNHDA and SQIVND. Deletion took 9 bases off V and 1 base off J, with a span of 13 bases between the germline ends. Amplification of TCR beta CDR3 regions was carried out from RNA transcripts. The first round of RT-PCR for the TCR CDR3 was performed with the HTBI primer set and the Qiagen OneStep RT-PCR kit. The libraries were constructed in a second round of multiplex PCR and then size-selected and purified. Libraries were sequenced paired-end with 100 bp reads on an Illumina HiSeq2000. The paper's data handling went like this. SOAPnuke was used to process the raw data, with reads discarded if the reads contained adapters or uncalled bases, had a mean Phred below 15, or lacked an exact constant-primer or identifier match. COPE v1.2.5 was used to merge high-quality paired reads, and clonotypes were defined as unique nucleotide sequences. MiTCR v1.1 was used to align the clonotypes against IMGT TRBV, TRBD and TRBJ reference segments. Analysis was restricted to V-J combinations with a frequency above 0.0001, which covered roughly 99% of repertoires. A TCS score was defined as the ratio between F50 (clonal expansion) and ExV (chaos), using BLOSUM62-based TCRdist between CDR3 peptides within each V-J. Welch's t-statistics and random forest reduced roughly 530 V-J features to about 13, which were used in a naive Bayes classifier (R e1071). TCRdb handled the public reads itself, with Q25 trimming in fastp and clone calling in MiXCR, and kept productive beta chains. Each CDR3 protein gets just one entry, which takes the most common genes and DNA from the rows behind it. The V and J calls, along with clone size, are taken from TCRdb and not from the paper's own processing. The sample profile shows over 250,000 distinct CDR3 sequences; less than 30% of them were found once. Of the sample, about 30% is held by the ten largest clones.

These data are taken from a study of T cells in Graves' hyperthyroidism and ophthalmopathy (dated by TCRdb to the late 2010s). Context from the whole study: Peripheral blood was sampled at the time of initial diagnosis, prior to any treatment. To identify TCR V-J signatures that set the groups apart, the researchers used a discovery cohort of about a hundred patients, made up of 43 with Graves' ophthalmopathy and 57 with stable Graves' hyperthyroidism. Prospective prediction of ophthalmopathy was tested in an independent validation cohort consisting of about 20 hyperthyroidism patients and 15 or so patients who later progressed to ophthalmopathy. The approximately 100 discovery patients were randomly split 7:3 into training and test sets. In over five Graves' hyperthyroidism patients, the study also compared T-cell repertoires from thyroid tissue with T-cell repertoires from blood. After blood sampling, hyperthyroidism patients were treated with methimazole at a starting dose of 30 mg daily, and ophthalmopathy patients were treated with high-dose intravenous methylprednisolone. According to the paper, TCR Vbeta CDR3 sequencing was carried out on some 130 peripheral blood samples, which came from fewer than 50 ophthalmopathy, around 74 hyperthyroidism and about 17 progressor patients. Results and caveats for the whole study, not just this receptor: During validation, the model predicted progression to ophthalmopathy a median of around 6 months ahead of onset, with more than 60% sensitivity and 72.22% specificity. Blood samples also contained most of the expanded thyroid clonotypes (frequency above 0.001), which suggests that blood repertoires may reflect thyroid immune responses. No statistical method was used to fix the sample size in advance, and group allocation was not hidden from the investigators. Ophthalmopathy was separated from stable hyperthyroidism by a 13 V-J signature model, with around 90% sensitivity and 81% to 82% specificity obtained in cross-validation and 80%/75% obtained in testing.

Hyperthyroidism patients were newly diagnosed, had a disease duration of under 2 months, and were aged 18 to 65 years. Exclusion was applied to patients with uncontrolled infections, other autoimmune diseases, pregnancy or lactation. Clinical symptoms, serum thyroxine and TRAb, thyroid ultrasound, and orbital computed tomography formed the basis for the diagnoses. For progressor patients, blood was drawn at the first diagnosis of hyperthyroidism, before any ophthalmopathy symptoms had appeared. Ficoll-Paque density gradient centrifugation was used to isolate PBMCs from around 10 ml of fresh peripheral blood. Progressor patients were initially diagnosed with Graves' hyperthyroidism and developed ophthalmopathy during follow-up. Total RNA was extracted with Trizol reagent, and quality was checked on an Agilent 2100 Bioanalyzer.

This clonotype originated in a man aged 35-49 years with Graves' hyperthyroidism that later progressed to Graves' ophthalmopathy. Recombination joined TRBV19 with TRBJ2-7; TRBD1 is perhaps the D gene, given 5 matching bases. Material for sequencing was blood. This receptor carries the CDR3 CASSWGASYEQYF. The DNA sequence follows: TGTGCCAGCAGTTGGGGCGCGTCCTACGAGCAGTACTTC.